The TCR beta chain under discussion was sequenced for a study of CD8 T cells in ankylosing spondylitis. This clonotype has just a few counts. Its antigen is not known. Researchers built TCR beta libraries using quantitative 5'-RACE with molecular barcodes. One entry per CDR3 protein results from TCRdb running MiXCR on the 5' RACE reads. This table has about 440,000 distinct CDR3 sequences, 17% appearing once. General observations from the study: Clones linked to disease, bearing a CD8+ phenotype, were relatively rare in peripheral blood. Some of these motif variants have turned up before, in reports on reactive arthritis synovial fluid and blood. Clones linked to disease were reported to show significant enrichment in matched ankylosing spondylitis synovial fluid. Characteristic, it appeared, of ankylosing spondylitis blood was a TCR beta motif of eight or nine highly homologous variants.

Germline values: CDR1 SGHRS, CDR2 YFSETQ. After removal of 6 bases from V and 6 bases from J, the junction contained 10 bases not matched to a gene. The CDR3 extends over 15 amino acids. J is TRBJ2-3 and V is TRBV5-1; 10 bases are a match to TRBD2. The sequence derives from a male donor with ankylosing spondylitis. The specimen sequenced was blood, either unsorted or a sorted T cell fraction (not recorded which). The CDR3: CASTQSGGALDTQYF. DNA of the CDR3: TGCGCCAGCACCCAGAGCGGGGGGGCTCTGGATACGCAGTATTTT.